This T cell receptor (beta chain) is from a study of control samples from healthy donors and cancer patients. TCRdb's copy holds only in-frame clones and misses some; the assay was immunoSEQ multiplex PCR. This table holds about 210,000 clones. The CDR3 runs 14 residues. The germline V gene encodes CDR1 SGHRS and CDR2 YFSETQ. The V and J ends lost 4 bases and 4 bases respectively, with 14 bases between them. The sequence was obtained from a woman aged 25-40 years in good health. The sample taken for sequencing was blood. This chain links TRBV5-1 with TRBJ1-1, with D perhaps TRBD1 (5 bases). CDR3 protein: CASSAGDVVTEAFF. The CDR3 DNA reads TGCGCCAGCAGCGCGGGGGACGTAGTCACTGAAGCTTTCTTT.